The 2 T cell receptor beta chains presented below share a single source sample, sequenced in a study of shared clonotypes between healthy human individuals. Here immunoSEQ multiplex PCR was the method, and the copy in TCRdb shows in-frame clones only, minus some. The sample records about 1 million clones, more than 65% being singletons. Sequencing used memory CD4+ T cells sorted from blood. Subset: CD45RA-negative fraction. Receptors originate from a man aged 18 to 30 in good health.

The gene calls are TRBV12-5 and TRBJ2-1; 9 bases map to TRBD1. There are 15 residues in the CDR3. From germline, CDR1 is LGHNT and CDR2 FRNRAP. The V and J ends lost 6 bases and 7 bases, in that order; junction bases with no gene match: 10. DNA of the CDR3: TGTGCTAGTGGAGAAATCACAGGGGGCATTAATGAGCAGTTCTTC. Encoded protein: CASGEITGGINEQFF.

V gene TRBV21-1 combines with J gene TRBJ1-5; the DNA was not compared with TRBD1, the D call given in the table. TRBV21-1 is designated a pseudogene. The CDR3 is 17 residues long. The CDR3 region is CASSSRTGPMSNQPQHF. DNA of the CDR3: TGTGCCAGCAGCTCCCGGACAGGCCCCATGAGCAATCAGCCCCAGCATTTT.